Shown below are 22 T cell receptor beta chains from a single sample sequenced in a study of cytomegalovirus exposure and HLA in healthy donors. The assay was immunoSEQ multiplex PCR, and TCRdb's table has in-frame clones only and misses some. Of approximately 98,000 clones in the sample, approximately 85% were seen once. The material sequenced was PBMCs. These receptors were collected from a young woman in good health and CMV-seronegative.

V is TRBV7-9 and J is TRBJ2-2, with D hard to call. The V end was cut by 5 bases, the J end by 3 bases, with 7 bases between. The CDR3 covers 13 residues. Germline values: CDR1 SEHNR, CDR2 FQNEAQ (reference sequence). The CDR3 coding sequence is TGTGCCAGCAGCCAACAGTACACCGGGGAGCTGTTTTTT. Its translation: CASSQQYTGELFF.

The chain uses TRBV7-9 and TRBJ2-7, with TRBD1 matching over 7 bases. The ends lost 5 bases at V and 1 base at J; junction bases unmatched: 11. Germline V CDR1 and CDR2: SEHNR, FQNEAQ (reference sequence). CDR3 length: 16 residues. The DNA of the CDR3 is TGTGCCAGCAGCCGTAGCCCCACAGGGGTTTCCTACGAGCAGTACTTC. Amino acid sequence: CASSRSPTGVSYEQYF. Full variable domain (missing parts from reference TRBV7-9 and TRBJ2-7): DTGVSQNPRHKITKRGQNVTFRCDPISEHNRLYWYRQTLGQGPEFLTYFQNEAQLEKSRLLSDRFSAERPKGSFSTLEIQRTEQGDSAMYLCASSRSPTGVSYEQYFGPGTRLTVT.

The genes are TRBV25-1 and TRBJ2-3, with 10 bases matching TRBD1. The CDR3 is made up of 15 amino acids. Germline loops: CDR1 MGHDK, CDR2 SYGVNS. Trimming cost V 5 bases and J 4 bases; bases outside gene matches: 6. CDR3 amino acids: CASSLTGGAADTQYF. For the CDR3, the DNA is TGTGCCAGCAGTTTGACAGGGGGCGCGGCAGATACGCAGTATTTT.

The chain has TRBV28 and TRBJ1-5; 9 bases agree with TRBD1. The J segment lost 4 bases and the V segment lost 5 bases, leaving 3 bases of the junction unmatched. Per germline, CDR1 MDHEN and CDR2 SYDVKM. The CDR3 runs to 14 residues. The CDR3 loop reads CASSQGQGNQPQHF. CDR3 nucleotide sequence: TGTGCCAGCAGTCAGGGACAGGGAAATCAGCCCCAGCATTTT.

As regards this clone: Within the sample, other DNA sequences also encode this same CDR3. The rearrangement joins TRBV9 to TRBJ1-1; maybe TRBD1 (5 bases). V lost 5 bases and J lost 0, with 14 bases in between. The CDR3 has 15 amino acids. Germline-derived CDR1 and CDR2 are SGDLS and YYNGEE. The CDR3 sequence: CASSVGGALNTEAFF. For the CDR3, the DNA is TGTGCCAGCAGTGTCGGAGGGGCTCTGAACACTGAAGCTTTCTTT.

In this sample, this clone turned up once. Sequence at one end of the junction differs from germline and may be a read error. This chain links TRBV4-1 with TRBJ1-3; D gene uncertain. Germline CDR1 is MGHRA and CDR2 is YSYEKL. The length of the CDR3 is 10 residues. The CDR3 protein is CASSRWRALF. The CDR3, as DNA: TGCGCCAGCAGCCGCTGGAGGGCACTTTTT.

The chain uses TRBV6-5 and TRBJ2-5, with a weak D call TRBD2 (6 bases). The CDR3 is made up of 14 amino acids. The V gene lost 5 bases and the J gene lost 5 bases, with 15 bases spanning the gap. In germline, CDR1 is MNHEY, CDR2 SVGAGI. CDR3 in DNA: TGTGCCAGCAGTAGGGCGGGCGGAGGGGAGACCCAGTACTTC. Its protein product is CASSRAGGGETQYF.

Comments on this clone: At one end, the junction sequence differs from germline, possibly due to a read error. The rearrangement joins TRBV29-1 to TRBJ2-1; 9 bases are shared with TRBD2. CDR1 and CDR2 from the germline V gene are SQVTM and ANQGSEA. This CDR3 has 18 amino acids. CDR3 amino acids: CSVESINPAGGSHNEQFF. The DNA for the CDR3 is TGCAGCGTTGAAAGTATAAATCCAGCGGGGGGCTCCCACAATGAGCAGTTCTTC.

CDR3 loop: CASSESLGGTEAFF. CDR3 in DNA: TGTGCCAGCAGTGAATCCCTAGGGGGTACTGAAGCTTTCTTT. This chain connects TRBV25-1 to TRBJ1-1; perhaps TRBD1 as D (6 bases). The germline V and J ends were trimmed by 1 base and 5 bases, with 11 bases remaining between them. The CDR3 is made up of 14 amino acids. Germline CDR1 MGHDK, CDR2 SYGVNS.

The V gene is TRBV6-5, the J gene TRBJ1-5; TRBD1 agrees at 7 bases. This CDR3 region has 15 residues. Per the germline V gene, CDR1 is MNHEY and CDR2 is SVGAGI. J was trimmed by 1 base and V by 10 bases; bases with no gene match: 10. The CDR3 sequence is CATKAYRGSNQPQHF. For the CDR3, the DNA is TGTGCCACAAAAGCGTACAGGGGAAGCAATCAGCCCCAGCATTTT.

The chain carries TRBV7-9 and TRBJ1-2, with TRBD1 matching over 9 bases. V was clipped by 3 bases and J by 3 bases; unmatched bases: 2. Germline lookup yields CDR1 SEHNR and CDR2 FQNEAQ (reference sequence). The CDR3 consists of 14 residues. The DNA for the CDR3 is TGTGCCAGCAGCTTGGGACAGGGTCACTATGGCTACACCTTC. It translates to CASSLGQGHYGYTF.

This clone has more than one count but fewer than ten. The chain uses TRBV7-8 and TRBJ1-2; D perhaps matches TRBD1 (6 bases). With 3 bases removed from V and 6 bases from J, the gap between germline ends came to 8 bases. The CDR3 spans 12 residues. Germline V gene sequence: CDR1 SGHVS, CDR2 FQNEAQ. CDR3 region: CASSFGQNGYTF. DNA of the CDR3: TGTGCCAGCAGCTTCGGACAGAATGGCTACACCTTC.

CDR3 nucleotides: TGTGCCAGCAGCTCGGGACAGCTCACTGAAGCTTTCTTT. Encoded protein: CASSSGQLTEAFF. The J gene is TRBJ1-1, the V gene TRBV7-9; 7 bases map to TRBD1. V was clipped by 4 bases and J by 4 bases; unmatched bases: 3. This CDR3 has 13 residues. CDR1 is SEHNR and CDR2 is FQNEAQ in the germline V gene (reference sequence).

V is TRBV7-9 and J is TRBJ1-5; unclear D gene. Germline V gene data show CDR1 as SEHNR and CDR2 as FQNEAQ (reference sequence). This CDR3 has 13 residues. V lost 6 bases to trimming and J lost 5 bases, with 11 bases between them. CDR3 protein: CASRKAGDQPQHF. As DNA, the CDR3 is TGTGCCAGCAGAAAGGCCGGGGATCAGCCCCAGCATTTT.

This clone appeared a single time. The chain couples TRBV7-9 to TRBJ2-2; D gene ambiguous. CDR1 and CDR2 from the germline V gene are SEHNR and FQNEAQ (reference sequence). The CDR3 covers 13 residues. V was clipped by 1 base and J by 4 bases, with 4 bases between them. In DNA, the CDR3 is TGTGCCAGCAGCTTAGGGCCCACCGGGGAGCTGTTTTTT. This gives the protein CASSLGPTGELFF.

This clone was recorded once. CDR3 nucleotide sequence: TGTGCCAGCAGCCCGGGAGGCCAAGAGACCCAGTACTTC. As protein: CASSPGGQETQYF. V gene TRBV5-6 combines with J gene TRBJ2-5; TRBD2 aligns across 7 bases. Trimming at V came to 4 bases and at J to 1 base, leaving 1 base not matched to a gene. The CDR3 consists of 13 residues. CDR1 SGHDT and CDR2 YYEEEE come from the germline V gene.

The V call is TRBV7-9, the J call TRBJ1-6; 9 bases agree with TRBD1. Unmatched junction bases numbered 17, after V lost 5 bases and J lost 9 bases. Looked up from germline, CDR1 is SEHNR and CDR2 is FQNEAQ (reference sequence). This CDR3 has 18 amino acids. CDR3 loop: CASSRRPGTGFRSSPLHF. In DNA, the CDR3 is TGTGCCAGCAGCCGCCGTCCCGGGACAGGGTTTAGGTCTTCACCCCTCCACTTT. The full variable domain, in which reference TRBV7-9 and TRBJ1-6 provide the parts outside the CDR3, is DTGVSQNPRHKITKRGQNVTFRCDPISEHNRLYWYRQTLGQGPEFLTYFQNEAQLEKSRLLSDRFSAERPKGSFSTLEIQRTEQGDSAMYLCASSRRPGTGFRSSPLHFGNGTRLTVT.

The CDR3 loop is CASSIQGEVGREQYF. Here the CDR3 DNA reads TGTGCCAGTAGTATTCAAGGGGAAGTCGGTCGGGAGCAGTACTTC. The gene calls are TRBV19 and TRBJ2-7, with a weak D call TRBD1 (5 bases). Germline-derived CDR1 and CDR2 are LNHDA and SQIVND (reference sequence). Trimming shortened V by 3 bases and J by 7 bases, and 19 bases separated the two germline ends. This CDR3 region has 15 residues.

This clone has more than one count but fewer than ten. The CDR3 is CASSWGAGGSTDTQYF. The CDR3 DNA reads as TGCGCCAGCAGCTGGGGCGCGGGGGGCAGCACAGATACGCAGTATTTT. The gene calls are TRBV5-1 and TRBJ2-3; 8 bases are a match to TRBD2. CDR1 and CDR2 from the germline V gene are SGHRS and YFSETQ. This CDR3 spans 16 amino acids. V lost 3 bases and J lost 0; bases outside the gene matches: 6.

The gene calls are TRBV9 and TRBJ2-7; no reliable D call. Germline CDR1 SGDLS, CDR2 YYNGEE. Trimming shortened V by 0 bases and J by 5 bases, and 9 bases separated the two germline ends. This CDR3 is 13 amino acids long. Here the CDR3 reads CASSVESLDEQYF. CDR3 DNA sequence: TGTGCCAGCAGCGTAGAGAGTCTGGACGAGCAGTACTTC. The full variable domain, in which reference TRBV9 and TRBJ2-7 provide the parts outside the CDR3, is DSGVTQTPKHLITATGQRVTLRCSPRSGDLSVYWYQQSLDQGLQFLIQYYNGEERAKGNILERFSAQQFPDLHSELNLSSLELGDSALYFCASSVESLDEQYFGPGTRLTVT.

CDR3 DNA: TGTGCCAGCTCAGGACAGGGAAGTACCCTGAGCACTGAAGCTTTCTTT. Translation: CASSGQGSTLSTEAFF. This chain links TRBV18 with TRBJ1-1, with 8 bases identical to TRBD1. J lost 4 bases, V lost 5 bases, and 12 bases had no gene match. The germline V gene has CDR1 KGHSH and CDR2 LQKENI. This CDR3 is built from 16 residues.

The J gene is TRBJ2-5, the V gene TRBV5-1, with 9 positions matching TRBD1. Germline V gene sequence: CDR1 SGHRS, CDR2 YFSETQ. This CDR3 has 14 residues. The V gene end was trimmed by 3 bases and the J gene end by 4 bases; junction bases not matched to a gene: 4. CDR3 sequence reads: CASSSGQGAETQYF. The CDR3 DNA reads TGCGCCAGCAGCTCGGGACAGGGAGCAGAGACCCAGTACTTC.